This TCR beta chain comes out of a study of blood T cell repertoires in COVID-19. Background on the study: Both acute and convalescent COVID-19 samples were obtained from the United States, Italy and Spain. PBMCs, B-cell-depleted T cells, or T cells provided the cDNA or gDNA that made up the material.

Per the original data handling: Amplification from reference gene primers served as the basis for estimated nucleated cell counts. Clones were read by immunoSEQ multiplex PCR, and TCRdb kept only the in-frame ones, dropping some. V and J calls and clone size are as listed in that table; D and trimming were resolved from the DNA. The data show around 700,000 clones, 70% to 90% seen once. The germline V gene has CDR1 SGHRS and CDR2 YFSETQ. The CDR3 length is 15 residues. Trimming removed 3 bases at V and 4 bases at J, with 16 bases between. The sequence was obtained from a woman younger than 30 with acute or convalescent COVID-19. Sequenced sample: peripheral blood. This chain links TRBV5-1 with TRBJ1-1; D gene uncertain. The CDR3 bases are TGCGCCAGCAGCTGGACTGAGGGAATTCCCACTGAAGCTTTCTTT. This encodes CASSWTEGIPTEAFF.